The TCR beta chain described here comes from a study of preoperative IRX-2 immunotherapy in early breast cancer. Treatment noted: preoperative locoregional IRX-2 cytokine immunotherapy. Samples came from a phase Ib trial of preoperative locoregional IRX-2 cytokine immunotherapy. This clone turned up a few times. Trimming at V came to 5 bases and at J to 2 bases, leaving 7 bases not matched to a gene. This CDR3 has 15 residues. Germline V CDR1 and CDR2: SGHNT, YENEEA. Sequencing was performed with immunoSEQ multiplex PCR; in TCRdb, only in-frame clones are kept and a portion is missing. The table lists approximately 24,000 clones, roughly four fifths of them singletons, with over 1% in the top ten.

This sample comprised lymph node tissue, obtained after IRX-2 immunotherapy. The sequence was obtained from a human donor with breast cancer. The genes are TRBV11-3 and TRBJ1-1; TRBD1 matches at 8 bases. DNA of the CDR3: TGTGCCAGCAGCGCCAGGACAGGGATAAACACTGAAGCTTTCTTT. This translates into CASSARTGINTEAFF.